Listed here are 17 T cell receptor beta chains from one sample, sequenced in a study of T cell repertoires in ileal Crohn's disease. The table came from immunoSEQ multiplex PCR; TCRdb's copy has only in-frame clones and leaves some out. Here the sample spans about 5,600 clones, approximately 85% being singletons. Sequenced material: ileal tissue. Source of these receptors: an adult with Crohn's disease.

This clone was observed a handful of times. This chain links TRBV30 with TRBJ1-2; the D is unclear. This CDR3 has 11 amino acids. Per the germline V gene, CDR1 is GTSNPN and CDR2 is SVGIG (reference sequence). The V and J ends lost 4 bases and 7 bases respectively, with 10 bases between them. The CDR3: CAWKMVGGYTF. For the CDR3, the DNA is TGTGCCTGGAAAATGGTCGGTGGCTACACCTTC.

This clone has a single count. CDR3 protein: CASSQDSLDTQYF. Here the CDR3 DNA reads TGTGCCAGCAGCCAAGACTCCCTAGATACGCAGTATTTT. The V and J genes are TRBV14 and TRBJ2-3; D is unclear. V lost 0 bases and J 5 bases, leaving 6 bases between the germline ends. The germline gives CDR1 SGHDN, CDR2 FVKESK. There are 13 residues in the CDR3.

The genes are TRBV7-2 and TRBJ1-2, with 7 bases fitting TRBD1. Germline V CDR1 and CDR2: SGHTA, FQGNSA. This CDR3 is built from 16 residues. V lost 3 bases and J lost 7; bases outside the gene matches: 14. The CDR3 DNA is TGTGCCAGCAGCTTTCGGGACAGCTCCCGGGTTGGTGGCTACACCTTC. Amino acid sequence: CASSFRDSSRVGGYTF.

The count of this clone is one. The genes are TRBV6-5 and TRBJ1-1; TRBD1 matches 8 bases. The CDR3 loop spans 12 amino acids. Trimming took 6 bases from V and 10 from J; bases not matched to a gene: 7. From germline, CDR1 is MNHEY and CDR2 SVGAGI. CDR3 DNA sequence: TGTGCCAGCAGCAGCCGACAGGGGCGAGCTTTCTTT. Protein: CASSSRQGRAFF.

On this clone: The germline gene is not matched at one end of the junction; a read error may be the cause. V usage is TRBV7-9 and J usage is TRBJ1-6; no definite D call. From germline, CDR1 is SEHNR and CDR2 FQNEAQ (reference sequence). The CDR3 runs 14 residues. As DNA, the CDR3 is TGTGCCAGCAGCTTAGAACAGAATAATTCACCCCCCCACTTT. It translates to CASSLEQNNSPPHF.

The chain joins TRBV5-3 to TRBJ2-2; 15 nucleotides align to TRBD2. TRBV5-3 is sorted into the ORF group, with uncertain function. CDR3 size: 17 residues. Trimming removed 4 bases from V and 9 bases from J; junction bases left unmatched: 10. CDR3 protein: CARSPWTSGGAFRELFF. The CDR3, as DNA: TGTGCCAGAAGCCCCTGGACTAGCGGGGGGGCCTTCCGGGAGCTGTTTTTT.

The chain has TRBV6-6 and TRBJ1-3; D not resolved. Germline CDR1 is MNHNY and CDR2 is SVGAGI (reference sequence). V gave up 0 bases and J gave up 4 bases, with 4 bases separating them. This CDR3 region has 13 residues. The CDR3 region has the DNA TGTGCCAGCAGTTACTCGGAGGGAAACACCATATATTTT. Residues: CASSYSEGNTIYF.

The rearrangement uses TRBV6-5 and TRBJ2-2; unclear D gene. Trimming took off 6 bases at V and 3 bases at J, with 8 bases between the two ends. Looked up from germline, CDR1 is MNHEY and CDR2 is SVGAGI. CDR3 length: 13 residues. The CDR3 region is CASSPTYTGELFF. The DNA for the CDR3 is TGTGCCAGCAGCCCCACTTACACCGGGGAGCTGTTTTTT.

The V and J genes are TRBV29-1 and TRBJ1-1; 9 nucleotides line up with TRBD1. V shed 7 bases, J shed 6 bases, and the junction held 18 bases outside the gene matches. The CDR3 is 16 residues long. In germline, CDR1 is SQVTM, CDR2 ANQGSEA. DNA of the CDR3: TGCAGCGCCGCCGGCCGGACAGGGGTTGATTTCGCTGAAGCTTTCTTT. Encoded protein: CSAAGRTGVDFAEAFF.

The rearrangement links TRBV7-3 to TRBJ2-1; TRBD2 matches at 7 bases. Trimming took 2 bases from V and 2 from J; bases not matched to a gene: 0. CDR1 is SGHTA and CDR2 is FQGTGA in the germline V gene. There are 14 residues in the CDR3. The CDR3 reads CASSLGLAYNEQFF. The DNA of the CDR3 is TGTGCCAGCAGCTTAGGACTAGCCTACAATGAGCAGTTCTTC.

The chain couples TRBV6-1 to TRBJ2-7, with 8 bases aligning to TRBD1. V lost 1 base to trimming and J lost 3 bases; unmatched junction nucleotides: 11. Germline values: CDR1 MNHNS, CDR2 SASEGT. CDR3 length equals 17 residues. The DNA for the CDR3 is TGTGCCAGCAGTGAAGGATTCGGGGCAGGGGGCGGCTACGAGCAGTACTTC. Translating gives CASSEGFGAGGGYEQYF.

This CDR3 is CASSLGRAHEQYF. CDR3 bases: TGTGCCAGCAGCTTAGGGAGGGCCCACGAGCAGTACTTC. The chain uses TRBV7-6 and TRBJ2-7; tentative D call: TRBD2 (6 bases). Trimming took off 1 base at V and 5 bases at J, with 9 bases between the two ends. CDR3 size: 13 residues. Germline CDR1 reads SGHVS; CDR2 reads FNYEAQ.

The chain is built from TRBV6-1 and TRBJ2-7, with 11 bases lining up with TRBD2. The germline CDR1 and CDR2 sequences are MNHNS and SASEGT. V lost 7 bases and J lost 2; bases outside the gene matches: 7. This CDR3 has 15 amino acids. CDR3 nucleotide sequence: TGTGCCAGCACCCAACTAGCGGGGGCGACCTACGAGCAGTACTTC. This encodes CASTQLAGATYEQYF.

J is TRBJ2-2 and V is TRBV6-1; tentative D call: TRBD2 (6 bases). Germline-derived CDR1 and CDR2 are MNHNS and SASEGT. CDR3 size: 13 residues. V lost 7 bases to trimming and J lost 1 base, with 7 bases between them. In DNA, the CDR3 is TGTGCCAGCAAGGGACTGAACACCGGGGAGCTGTTTTTT. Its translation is CASKGLNTGELFF.

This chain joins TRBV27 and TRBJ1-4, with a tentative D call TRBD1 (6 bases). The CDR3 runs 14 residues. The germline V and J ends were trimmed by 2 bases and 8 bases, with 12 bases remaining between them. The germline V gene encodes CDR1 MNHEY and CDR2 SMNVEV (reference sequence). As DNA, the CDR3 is TGTGCCAGCAGTTTAGCGGGGGCAGGGGAAAAACTGTTTTTT. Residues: CASSLAGAGEKLFF.

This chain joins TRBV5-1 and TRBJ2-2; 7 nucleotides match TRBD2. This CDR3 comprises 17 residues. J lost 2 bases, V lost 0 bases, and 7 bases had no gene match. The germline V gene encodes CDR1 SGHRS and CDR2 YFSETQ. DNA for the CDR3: TGCGCCAGCAGCTTGGATTGGCGCGGGGGAAACACCGGGGAGCTGTTTTTT. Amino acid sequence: CASSLDWRGGNTGELFF.

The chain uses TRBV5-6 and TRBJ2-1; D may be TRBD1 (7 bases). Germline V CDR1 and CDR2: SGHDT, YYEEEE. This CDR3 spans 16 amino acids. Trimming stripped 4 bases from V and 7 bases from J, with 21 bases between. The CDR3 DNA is TGTGCCAGCAGCCGGGGGACAGCTCCCCAGAGGAATGAGCAGTTCTTC. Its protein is CASSRGTAPQRNEQFF.